By sample fraction, the clone carrying this T cell receptor beta chain is medium-sized. The antigen is not known. This record comes from a study of cytomegalovirus exposure and HLA in healthy donors. Study results and limitations: Apart from CMV serostatus, no immune exposure information was available.

PCR involved 60 Vbeta and 13 Jbeta primers. In the original analysis: Later reanalysis found around 74 million unique TCR beta chains, roughly 10 million of them shared. TCRdb keeps only in-frame clones here, not all; method: immunoSEQ multiplex PCR. The D gene and trimming were derived from the DNA, and the V and J assignments and clone size from that table. The table records 150,000 to 200,000 clones, around 78% of them present only once. Material for sequencing was PBMCs. The sequence was obtained from a woman in her 30s in good health and CMV-seropositive.

The CDR3 region is CASSSQDRVDGAFF. DNA for the CDR3: TGTGCCAGCAGTTCCCAGGACAGGGTGGATGGAGCTTTCTTT. The chain has TRBV27 and TRBJ1-1; 8 bases match TRBD1. The CDR3 runs 14 residues. J was trimmed by 10 bases and V by 4 bases; bases with no gene match: 11. CDR1 and CDR2 (germline): MNHEY, SMNVEV (reference sequence).